The clone carrying this TCR beta chain was picked up a small number of times. The antigen is unknown. The data originate from a study of CD8 T cells in ankylosing spondylitis. Study conclusions and caveats: Significant enrichment of disease-linked clones was reported in matched ankylosing spondylitis synovial fluid. CD8+ cells made up the disease-linked clones, which were relatively rare in peripheral blood. Made up of eight highly homologous variants, a TCR beta motif appeared characteristic of ankylosing spondylitis blood. In reactive arthritis synovial fluid and blood, some motif variants had been reported before.

TCRdb re-derived calls from the 5' RACE reads in MiXCR, one entry per CDR3 protein. The sample includes 250,000 to 400,000 distinct CDR3 sequences, approximately 10% seen only once; the top ten take roughly 9%. Sequencing was performed on blood, either unsorted or a sorted T cell fraction (not recorded which). The receptor was isolated from a female donor with ankylosing spondylitis or in good health (not recorded which).

The CDR3 DNA follows: TGTGCCAGCGATGGGCCCGACAGGGATTCCTACAATGAGCAGTTCTTC. This gives the protein CASDGPDRDSYNEQFF. The V and J genes are TRBV12-3 or TRBV12-4 and TRBJ2-1; TRBD1 matches 7 bases. Germline trimming cut 8 bases from V and 1 base from J; bases unmatched to any gene: 11. CDR3 length: 16 amino acids.